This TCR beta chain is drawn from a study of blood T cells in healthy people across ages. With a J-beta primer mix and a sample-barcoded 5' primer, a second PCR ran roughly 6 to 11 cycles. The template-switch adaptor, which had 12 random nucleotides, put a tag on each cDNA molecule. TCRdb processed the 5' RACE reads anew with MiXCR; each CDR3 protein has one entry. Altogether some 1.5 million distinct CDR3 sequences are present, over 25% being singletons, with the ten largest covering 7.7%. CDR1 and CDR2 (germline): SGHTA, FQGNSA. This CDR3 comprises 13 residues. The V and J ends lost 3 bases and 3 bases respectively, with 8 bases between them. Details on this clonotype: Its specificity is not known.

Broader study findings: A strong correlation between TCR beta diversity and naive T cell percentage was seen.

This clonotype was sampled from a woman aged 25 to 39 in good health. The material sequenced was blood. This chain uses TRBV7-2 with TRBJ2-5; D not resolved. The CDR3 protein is CASSLLIEETQYF. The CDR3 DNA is TGTGCCAGCAGCTTGTTGATTGAAGAGACCCAGTACTTC.